Listed below are T cell receptor beta chains from one sample, sequenced in a study of blood T cell repertoires in COVID-19. Clones were sequenced by immunoSEQ multiplex PCR, and TCRdb holds only the in-frame ones, with some missing. The sample lists about 190,000 clones, roughly 80% seen once, with over 10% in the top ten. What was sequenced was peripheral blood. The receptors here all came from a woman between 50 and 59 years old with acute or convalescent COVID-19. The CDR3 runs from the conserved cysteine through the conserved F or W. A D gene is named only where the DNA matches it firmly. Clone size appears in some rows only: once, few, many, or a class for an expanded clone.

CDR3 | DNA | J | D | size | V
CASSPSGGVGYTF | TGCGCCAGCAGCCCATCCGGAGGGGTGGGCTACACCTTC | TRBJ1-2 | . | . | TRBV5-1
CAISDPGQMNTGELFF | TGTGCCATCAGTGATCCGGGACAAATGAACACCGGGGAGCTGTTTTTT | TRBJ2-2 | . | . | TRBV10-3
CASSFSGQRYYGYTF | TGTGCCAGCAGCTTTTCGGGACAGCGCTACTATGGCTACACCTTC | TRBJ1-2 | TRBD1 | . | TRBV7-8
CASSPFEAPPLNSPLHF | TGCGCCAGCAGCCCGTTTGAGGCTCCACCACTTAATTCACCCCTCCACTTT | TRBJ1-6 | . | . | TRBV10-1
CASSRTSGRSNEQYF | TGTGCCAGCAGCCGGACTAGCGGGAGATCGAACGAGCAGTACTTC | TRBJ2-7 | TRBD2 | once | TRBV7-2
CASSPLASYTEAFF | TGTGCCAGCAGCCCTCTCGCGTCCTACACTGAAGCTTTCTTT | TRBJ1-1 | . | few | TRBV11-2
CASSPPGRNTQYF | TGTGCCAGCAGCCCCCCCGGGAGAAATACGCAGTATTTT | TRBJ2-3 | . | . | TRBV6-2/TRBV6-3
CASSVSAYEQYF | TGTGCCAGCAGCGTTAGCGCATACGAGCAGTACTTC | TRBJ2-7 | . | . | TRBV3-1/TRBV3-2
CASSWGSGGEQYF | TGTGCCAGCAGCTGGGGTAGCGGTGGCGAGCAGTACTTC | TRBJ2-7 | . | . | TRBV3-1/TRBV3-2
CAWSVRVRSPYTEAFF | TGTGCCTGGAGTGTCAGGGTTCGGTCCCCTTACACTGAAGCTTTCTTT | TRBJ1-1 | . | . | TRBV30
CASSLHNEQFF | TGTGCCAGCAGCCTCCACAATGAGCAGTTCTTC | TRBJ2-1 | . | . | TRBV9
CATSVGGAGANVLTF | TGTGCCACCAGTGTGGGGGGAGCTGGGGCCAACGTCCTGACTTTC | TRBJ2-6 | . | . | TRBV24-1
CASSLTTGGYGYTF | TGTGCCAGCAGCCTGACCACAGGGGGCTATGGCTACACCTTC | TRBJ1-2 | TRBD1 | . | TRBV14
CASSLKPPWDRVTEAFF | TGTGCCAGCAGTTTAAAACCCCCGTGGGACAGGGTCACTGAAGCTTTCTTT | TRBJ1-1 | TRBD1 | many | TRBV27
CASGTSGGMGNEQFF | TGTGCCTCCGGGACTAGCGGGGGGATGGGGAATGAGCAGTTCTTC | TRBJ2-1 | TRBD2 | . | TRBV10-3
CASSTGTGGYYGYTF | TGTGCCAGCAGTACCGGGACAGGGGGTTACTATGGCTACACCTTC | TRBJ1-2 | TRBD1 | . | TRBV6-5
CASSLINQPQHF | TGTGCCAGCAGTCTAATAAATCAGCCCCAGCATTTT | TRBJ1-5 | . | . | TRBV28
CASSPLGTSSYEQYF | TGTGCCAGCAGCCCCTTGGGGACTAGCTCCTACGAGCAGTACTTC | TRBJ2-7 | TRBD2 | . | TRBV9
CASSSFYGYTF | TGTGCCAGCAGTTCCTTCTATGGCTACACCTTC | TRBJ1-2 | . | . | TRBV28
CASSPYWGRRGGHNEQFF | TGCGCCAGCAGCCCGTACTGGGGGAGGCGGGGGGGCCACAATGAGCAGTTCTTC | TRBJ2-1 | TRBD2 | . | TRBV5-1
CASSTPSNTEAFF | TGTGCCAGCAGTACCCCAAGCAACACTGAAGCTTTCTTT | TRBJ1-1 | . | . | TRBV28
CASYGPDTQYF | TGTGCCAGCTACGGTCCAGATACGCAGTATTTT | TRBJ2-3 | . | . | TRBV2
CASSTTSTYGYTF | TGTGCCAGCAGTACCACGTCTACCTATGGCTACACCTTC | TRBJ1-2 | . | . | TRBV25-1
CASSPQGDTGELFF | TGTGCCAGCTCACCGCAGGGGGACACCGGGGAGCTGTTTTTT | TRBJ2-2 | TRBD1 | . | TRBV18
CATSDHAVGSGGGYSYNEQFF | TGTGCCACCAGTGATCACGCCGTAGGTAGCGGGGGGGGATACTCCTACAATGAGCAGTTCTTC | TRBJ2-1 | TRBD2 | . | TRBV24-1
CASSSKRGQHYGYTF | TGTGCCAGCAGTTCGAAACGCGGACAGCACTATGGCTACACCTTC | TRBJ1-2 | . | once | TRBV6-5
CASSIGRGSLYEQYF | TGTGCCAGTAGTATTGGGCGGGGCTCTCTCTACGAGCAGTACTTC | TRBJ2-7 | . | . | TRBV19
CASSYPGQGVYEQYF | TGTGCCAGCAGTTACCCGGGACAGGGGGTCTACGAGCAGTACTTC | TRBJ2-7 | TRBD1 | once | TRBV6-5
CASGQGVDEQFF | TGTGCCAGCGGACAGGGTGTCGATGAGCAGTTCTTC | TRBJ2-1 | TRBD1 | . | TRBV28
CASSQPGQGVYGYTF | TGTGCCAGCAGCCAACCGGGACAGGGGGTCTATGGCTACACCTTC | TRBJ1-2 | TRBD1 | . | TRBV14
CASSLVGGLSHEQYF | TGTGCCAGCAGTTTAGTCGGGGGGTTGTCTCACGAGCAGTACTTC | TRBJ2-7 | TRBD2 | . | TRBV28
CASSDSLDYGYTF | TGCGCCAGCAGTGACAGTTTGGACTATGGCTACACCTTC | TRBJ1-2 | . | . | TRBV10-1
CASSLASLARTYEQYF | TGTGCCAGCAGCTTAGCGAGCCTAGCGCGAACCTACGAGCAGTACTTC | TRBJ2-7 | . | once | TRBV7-6
CASSSVASGETQYF | TGTGCCAGCAGTTCAGTGGCTTCTGGAGAGACCCAGTACTTC | TRBJ2-5 | . | once | TRBV27
CASSLGTGGLGYGYTF | TGTGCCAGCAGCTTGGGGACAGGGGGCTTAGGCTATGGCTACACCTTC | TRBJ1-2 | TRBD1 | . | TRBV5-4
CASSVDQGLAGNTIYF | TGTGCCAGCAGCGTAGACCAGGGGCTCGCTGGAAACACCATATATTTT | TRBJ1-3 | . | . | TRBV9
CASSLNRGRGDTQYF | TGTGCCAGCAGCTTGAACAGGGGGCGCGGAGATACGCAGTATTTT | TRBJ2-3 | TRBD1 | . | TRBV7-6
CASRETSSSYEQYF | TGTGCCAGCAGGGAAACTAGTTCTAGCTACGAGCAGTACTTC | TRBJ2-7 | . | . | TRBV2
CASSPAGNTEAFF | TGTGCCAGCTCACCAGCGGGGAACACTGAAGCTTTCTTT | TRBJ1-1 | . | . | TRBV18
CASSPRDLTDTQYF | TGTGCCAGCAGCCCTCGGGACTTAACAGATACGCAGTATTTT | TRBJ2-3 | . | . | TRBV4-2
CATSPSKQGTEQYF | TGTGCCACCAGTCCTTCCAAGCAGGGCACCGAGCAGTACTTC | TRBJ2-7 | . | . | TRBV24-1
CASSVTGTVNEKLFF | TGTGCCAGCAGCGTTACCGGGACAGTTAATGAAAAACTGTTTTTT | TRBJ1-4 | TRBD1 | . | TRBV9
CASSPGQGGEKLFF | TGTGCCAGCAGCCCAGGACAGGGAGGGGAAAAACTGTTTTTT | TRBJ1-4 | TRBD1 | . | TRBV7-9
CASSYGGRGEGGYTF | TGTGCCAGCAGTTACGGCGGGAGAGGAGAGGGAGGCTACACCTTC | TRBJ1-2 | . | . | TRBV6-2/TRBV6-3
CASSSDRGLYNEQFF | TGTGCCAGCTCATCGGACAGGGGGCTGTACAATGAGCAGTTCTTC | TRBJ2-1 | TRBD1 | . | TRBV18
CASSLGVSSWSQPQHF | TGTGCCAGCAGCTTGGGAGTCTCGTCTTGGAGTCAGCCCCAGCATTTT | TRBJ1-5 | . | . | TRBV7-8
CASNREYNEQFF | TGTGCCAGCAACAGGGAATACAATGAGCAGTTCTTC | TRBJ2-1 | . | . | TRBV5-6
CASSLTSGQETQYF | TGCGCCAGCAGCTTGACTAGCGGGCAAGAGACCCAGTACTTC | TRBJ2-5 | TRBD2 | . | TRBV5-1
CASSSPGARSYTF | TGTGCCAGCAGTTCCCCAGGGGCACGGAGCTACACCTTC | TRBJ1-2 | . | . | TRBV6-5
CASSSGTSGSYEQYF | TGTGCCAGCAGTTCAGGGACTAGCGGGTCTTACGAGCAGTACTTC | TRBJ2-7 | TRBD2 | . | TRBV27
CASRGAGEQFF | TGTGCCAGCAGGGGGGCCGGTGAGCAGTTCTTC | TRBJ2-1 | . | . | TRBV7-2
CASRVRGNTGELFF | TGTGCCAGCAGGGTTAGGGGAAACACCGGGGAGCTGTTTTTT | TRBJ2-2 | . | . | TRBV3-1/TRBV3-2
CASSSSTGWGGAPDTQYF | TGTGCCAGCAGTTCCTCAACGGGTTGGGGGGGGGCACCAGATACGCAGTATTTT | TRBJ2-3 | . | . | TRBV27
CASSFRGNTEAFF | TGTGCCAGCAGTTTTCGGGGGAACACTGAAGCTTTCTTT | TRBJ1-1 | . | . | TRBV7-6
CASSQQGGPSYEQYF | TGTGCCAGCAGCCAACAGGGGGGCCCTTCCTACGAGCAGTACTTC | TRBJ2-7 | TRBD1 | . | TRBV6-2/TRBV6-3
CASSESAVLAKNIQYF | TGCGCCAGCAGTGAGTCGGCGGTACTAGCCAAAAACATTCAGTACTTC | TRBJ2-4 | . | once | TRBV10-1
CASSESQVQGRAGYTF | TGTGCCAGCAGTGAATCCCAGGTGCAGGGTCGGGCTGGCTACACCTTC | TRBJ1-2 | . | . | TRBV25-1
CASSKRGSGARENEQYF | TGTGCCAGCAGTAAAAGGGGCTCAGGGGCGAGAGAAAACGAGCAGTACTTC | TRBJ2-7 | . | . | TRBV2
CASSLLADTGELFF | TGTGCCAGCAGTCTTCTAGCGGACACCGGGGAGCTGTTTTTT | TRBJ2-2 | TRBD2 | . | TRBV28